Below, 32 T cell receptor beta chains from the same sample are listed, as sequenced in a study of shared clonotypes between healthy human individuals. The repertoire was sequenced with immunoSEQ multiplex PCR; TCRdb's copy has only in-frame clones and lacks some. The sample lists under 750,000 clones, approximately 72% seen once, with more than 1.5% in the top ten. The sample was memory CD4+ T cells sorted from blood. As to subset: CD45RA-negative fraction. The receptor set was obtained from a woman aged 25 to 39 in good health.

J is TRBJ2-7 and V is TRBV5-4; 7 bases match TRBD1. Germline-derived CDR1 and CDR2 are SGHNT and YYREEE (reference sequence). CDR3 length equals 14 residues. J lost 6 bases, V lost 4 bases, and 10 bases had no gene match. This CDR3 is CASSNPWTGPEQYF. Here the CDR3 DNA reads TGTGCCAGCAGCAACCCCTGGACAGGCCCCGAGCAGTACTTC.

This clone was found once. The genes are TRBV5-1 and TRBJ2-1; the D is unclear. Deletions cut 0 bases from V and 6 bases from J, with 13 bases between. The CDR3 is made up of 15 amino acids. CDR1 and CDR2 from the germline V gene are SGHRS and YFSETQ. The DNA for the CDR3 is TGCGCCAGCAGCTTGGTCGCGGACCTTTCCAATGAGCAGTTCTTC. Translated, it gives CASSLVADLSNEQFF.

The chain joins TRBV9 to TRBJ2-3; 7 bases match TRBD1. Germline loops: CDR1 SGDLS, CDR2 YYNGEE. V was pared by 3 bases and J by 5 bases, with 9 bases of the junction left unmatched. The CDR3 totals 15 residues. As DNA, the CDR3 is TGTGCCAGCAGCGCCATCCAAGGGGGCTTAGATACGCAGTATTTT. Amino acid sequence: CASSAIQGGLDTQYF.

V is TRBV6-1 and J is TRBJ1-2; no clear D gene. The CDR3 consists of 15 residues. The V end was cut by 0 bases, the J end by 4 bases, with 12 bases between. CDR1 is MNHNS, CDR2 SASEGT, per germline. CDR3 sequence reads: CASSEADGSIYGYTF. In nucleotides, the CDR3 is TGTGCCAGCAGTGAAGCGGATGGTAGCATCTATGGCTACACCTTC.

The chain has TRBV5-1 and TRBJ2-7; TRBD1 is a possible D gene (6 bases). The germline V gene has CDR1 SGHRS and CDR2 YFSETQ. The CDR3 consists of 14 residues. Trimming removed 0 bases from V and 3 bases from J, with 10 bases in between. The CDR3 DNA sequence: TGCGCCAGCAGCTTGGAAGGGGGACGCTACGAGCAGTACTTC. It specifies CASSLEGGRYEQYF.

The chain couples TRBV6-4 to TRBJ2-1, with D possibly TRBD2 on 5 matching bases. Per germline, CDR1 MRHNA and CDR2 SNTAGT. The length of the CDR3 is 12 residues. V was trimmed by 0 bases and J by 13 bases, leaving 10 bases between them. The CDR3 DNA follows: TGTGCCAGCAGTGACTCCAACCGGGGTCAGTTCTTC. Translated: CASSDSNRGQFF.

The CDR3 protein is CASSRTSGSTSYEQYF. CDR3 bases: TGTGCCAGCAGCCGGACTAGCGGGAGTACGTCCTACGAGCAGTACTTC. The rearrangement uses TRBV11-2 and TRBJ2-7, with TRBD2 identical over 13 bases. The CDR3 is 16 amino acids. The V gene's germline CDR1 is SGHAT and CDR2 FQNNGV. The J segment lost 1 base and the V segment lost 5 bases, leaving 5 bases of the junction unmatched.

J is TRBJ1-1 and V is TRBV10-1; tentative D call: TRBD1 (6 bases). Trimming left V 7 bases short and J 1 base short, with 34 bases between. The germline V gene encodes CDR1 WNHNN and CDR2 SYGVQD (reference sequence). The CDR3 sequence is 21 residues long. The CDR3 loop reads CASTPWAGQTQPPEKNTEAFF. Written as DNA, the CDR3 is TGCGCCAGCACCCCATGGGCCGGACAGACCCAACCCCCAGAAAAGAACACTGAAGCTTTCTTT.

This clone was observed a single time. This chain joins TRBV4-2 and TRBJ2-2; no clear D. Trimming removed 4 bases at V and 6 bases at J, with 12 bases between. The CDR3 runs to 14 residues. Per germline, CDR1 LGHNA and CDR2 YNFKEQ. CDR3 nucleotide sequence: TGTGCCAGCAGCCCCTCGACGATGGCCGGGGAGCTGTTTTTT. Its translation is CASSPSTMAGELFF.

This chain connects TRBV11-3 to TRBJ1-4; D ambiguous. Germline CDR1 and CDR2: SGHNT and YENEEA. Trimming shortened V by 3 bases and J by 6 bases, and 8 bases separated the two germline ends. This CDR3 region has 13 residues. The CDR3 bases are TGTGCCAGCAGCTTGCAGAGGGATGAAAAACTGTTTTTT. Translation gives CASSLQRDEKLFF. The full variable domain, its missing parts supplied by reference TRBV11-3 and TRBJ1-4, is EAGVVQSPRYKIIEKKQPVAFWCNPISGHNTLYWYLQNLGQGPELLIRYENEEAVDDSQLPKDRFSAERLKGVDSTLKIQPAELGDSAVYLCASSLQRDEKLFFGSGTQLSVL.

The chain carries TRBV19 and TRBJ1-5, with 8 bases matching TRBD1. V lost 3 bases to trimming and J lost 4 bases; unmatched junction nucleotides: 5. The CDR3 is made up of 15 amino acids. Per the germline V gene, CDR1 is LNHDA and CDR2 is SQIVND (reference sequence). CDR3 sequence: CASSIADRGNQPQHF. CDR3 in DNA: TGTGCCAGTAGTATCGCAGACAGGGGTAATCAGCCCCAGCATTTT.

The gene calls are TRBV6-5 and TRBJ1-5; TRBD1 matches 9 bases. This CDR3 spans 15 amino acids. V dropped 2 bases and J dropped 4; count of bases not matched to a gene: 3. CDR1 is MNHEY, CDR2 SVGAGI, per germline. The CDR3 DNA follows: TGTGCCAGCAGTTACGGACAGGGGCGAAATCAGCCCCAGCATTTT. It specifies CASSYGQGRNQPQHF.

This clone was counted a few times. The rearrangement links TRBV19 to TRBJ1-5; D not certain. The length of the CDR3 is 12 residues. The germline V gene encodes CDR1 LNHDA and CDR2 SQIVND (reference sequence). The V end lost 7 bases, the J end lost 4 bases, and 8 bases lay between the germline ends. CDR3 protein: CASKRENQPQHF. As DNA, the CDR3 is TGTGCCAGTAAAAGGGAAAATCAGCCCCAGCATTTT.

The J gene is TRBJ1-1, the V gene TRBV6-4, with D perhaps TRBD1 (5 bases). This CDR3 is 13 amino acids long. Trimming stripped 4 bases from V and 11 bases from J, with 17 bases between. The germline V gene encodes CDR1 MRHNA and CDR2 SNTAGT. This CDR3 is CASSASGGIGAFF. Written as DNA, the CDR3 is TGTGCCAGCAGTGCCTCGGGGGGGATCGGTGCTTTCTTT.

The chain has TRBV28 and TRBJ2-1; 8 nucleotides align to TRBD1. The V gene end was trimmed by 5 bases and the J gene end by 8 bases; junction bases not matched to a gene: 8. From germline, CDR1 is MDHEN and CDR2 SYDVKM. CDR3 length equals 14 residues. Written as DNA, the CDR3 is TGTGCCAGCAGTGGGAGACAGGGGTACGATGAGCAGTTCTTC. As protein: CASSGRQGYDEQFF.

V and J are TRBV18 and TRBJ2-7; D call uncertain. Germline assignment: CDR1 KGHSH and CDR2 LQKENI. This CDR3 has 15 residues. V was trimmed by 0 bases and J by 0 bases, leaving 9 bases between them. The CDR3 sequence is CASSPPLTFSYEQYF. The CDR3 DNA follows: TGTGCCAGCTCACCACCGTTAACCTTCTCCTACGAGCAGTACTTC.

This clone was counted between two and nine times. This chain uses TRBV27 with TRBJ2-1, with D perhaps being TRBD1 or TRBD2 (6 bases each). This CDR3 has 12 amino acids. V lost 2 bases, J lost 15 bases, and 14 bases lay in between. The germline V gene has CDR1 MNHEY and CDR2 SMNVEV (reference sequence). Written as DNA, the CDR3 is TGTGCCAGCAGTTTAACCGGGGGCGAGTGGTTCTTC. It codes for CASSLTGGEWFF.

In regard to this clone: Other DNA sequences in this sample translate to the same CDR3. The rearrangement links TRBV18 to TRBJ1-1; D ambiguous. Between the trimmed V and J ends, which lost 1 base and 1 base, there was a span of 7 bases. This CDR3 region has 14 residues. Germline CDR1 reads KGHSH; CDR2 reads LQKENI. CDR3 loop: CASSPQGSNTEAFF. The CDR3 region has the DNA TGTGCCAGCTCACCACAGGGTTCGAACACTGAAGCTTTCTTT.

The V and J genes are TRBV5-4 and TRBJ2-3; D unresolved. CDR1 is SGHNT, CDR2 YYREEE, per germline (reference sequence). This CDR3 has 15 amino acids. Trimming took off 6 bases at V and 1 base at J, with 15 bases between the two ends. This CDR3 reads CASTPLMGGTDTQYF. The CDR3 DNA sequence: TGTGCCAGCACCCCCCTCATGGGCGGCACAGATACGCAGTATTTT.

The CDR3 nucleotides are TGTGCCAGCGGACAGGGGTACGAAAAACTGTTTTTT. It codes for CASGQGYEKLFF. The rearrangement joins TRBV6-1 to TRBJ1-4; 9 bases match TRBD1. Trimming cost V 8 bases and J 8 bases; bases outside gene matches: 3. This CDR3 spans 12 amino acids. The germline gives CDR1 MNHNS, CDR2 SASEGT.

The chain links TRBV5-1 to TRBJ2-3, with TRBD2 identical over 13 bases. The junction had 5 bases not matched to a gene; V was cut back by 2 bases and J by 5 bases. The CDR3 totals 16 residues. The germline V gene encodes CDR1 SGHRS and CDR2 YFSETQ. The CDR3 sequence: CASSLGTSGVGDTQYF. CDR3 DNA: TGCGCCAGCAGCTTAGGGACTAGCGGGGTGGGAGATACGCAGTATTTT.

The genes are TRBV11-2 and TRBJ2-2, with TRBD2 identical over 9 bases. The germline CDR1 and CDR2 sequences are SGHAT and FQNNGV. The V and J ends lost 5 bases and 7 bases, in that order; junction bases with no gene match: 5. The CDR3 has 14 amino acids. In DNA, the CDR3 is TGTGCCAGCAGCCTAAGCGGGAGGAGCGGGGAGCTGTTTTTT. It encodes CASSLSGRSGELFF.

CDR3 residues: CASSDSGRENIQYF. As DNA, the CDR3 is TGTGCCAGCAGTGACTCCGGCAGGGAAAACATTCAGTACTTC. The chain combines TRBV6-4 with TRBJ2-4; D possibly corresponds to TRBD1 (5 bases). V was clipped by 0 bases and J by 5 bases, with 8 bases between them. The CDR3 is 14 residues long. CDR1 MRHNA and CDR2 SNTAGT come from the germline V gene.

This chain joins TRBV10-2 and TRBJ2-7; unclear D gene. Germline CDR1 and CDR2: WSHSY and SAAADI. The V and J ends lost 3 bases and 7 bases respectively, with 13 bases between them. The CDR3 extends over 13 amino acids. The CDR3 loop reads CASSEGQAREQYF. The CDR3 DNA reads as TGCGCCAGCAGTGAAGGGCAGGCTCGGGAGCAGTACTTC.

The genes are TRBV2 and TRBJ1-5; no reliable D call. The CDR3 runs 14 residues. Germline values: CDR1 SNHLY, CDR2 FYNNEI. V was cut by 4 bases and J by 1 base, with 8 bases left in between. CDR3: CASSVTSSNQPQHF. The CDR3 DNA sequence: TGTGCCAGCAGTGTCACCAGCAGCAATCAGCCCCAGCATTTT.

The gene calls are TRBV19 and TRBJ2-7, with D perhaps matching TRBD1 or TRBD2 (7 bases each). The V end lost 3 bases, the J end lost 2 bases, and 14 bases lay between the germline ends. This CDR3 is built from 15 residues. The V gene's germline CDR1 is LNHDA and CDR2 SQIVND (reference sequence). Here the CDR3 reads CASSIVAGGAYEQYF. The CDR3 nucleotides are TGTGCCAGTAGTATCGTGGCAGGGGGGGCCTACGAGCAGTACTTC.

The table lists this clone with many counts. At the DNA level, this CDR3 is encoded by other sequences in the same sample as well. The genes are TRBV5-6 and TRBJ1-2; 11 bases match TRBD1. The CDR3 is made up of 16 amino acids. Germline lookup yields CDR1 SGHDT and CDR2 YYEEEE. Trimming removed 4 bases from V and 2 bases from J; junction bases left unmatched: 7. The CDR3 nucleotides are TGTGCCAGCAGCCAAGCCGGGACAGGGGGAAACTATGGCTACACCTTC. This gives the protein CASSQAGTGGNYGYTF.

V is TRBV7-8 and J is TRBJ2-7; D unclear. The CDR3 has 13 residues. V lost 6 bases and J 4 bases, leaving 13 bases between the germline ends. Germline CDR1 is SGHVS and CDR2 is FQNEAQ. This CDR3 reads CASSSLAAYEQYF. CDR3 DNA: TGTGCCAGCAGTTCTTTGGCGGCTTACGAGCAGTACTTC.

The chain links TRBV19 to TRBJ1-5; D not certain. Looked up from germline, CDR1 is LNHDA and CDR2 is SQIVND (reference sequence). The CDR3 runs 17 residues. V was trimmed by 7 bases and J by 0 bases, leaving 19 bases between them. CDR3: CASKESGSGYSNQPQHF. The CDR3 DNA is TGTGCCAGTAAAGAGTCCGGCAGCGGATATAGCAATCAGCCCCAGCATTTT.

Many counts were recorded for this clone. This chain uses TRBV19 with TRBJ1-5; the D gene is possibly TRBD1 (5 bases). The length of the CDR3 is 17 residues. Trimming pared 7 bases from V and 2 bases from J, leaving 21 bases between. CDR1 and CDR2 (germline): LNHDA, SQIVND (reference sequence). CDR3 sequence reads: CASTARGGAMGNQPQHF. CDR3 nucleotide sequence: TGTGCCAGTACTGCCCGGGGTGGGGCAATGGGCAATCAGCCCCAGCATTTT.

This sequence joins TRBV30 and TRBJ2-3; D perhaps matches TRBD1 (6 bases). This CDR3 comprises 14 residues. Trimming left V 4 bases short and J 0 bases short, with 11 bases between. Germline V gives CDR1 GTSNPN, CDR2 SVGIG (reference sequence). The CDR3 nucleotides are TGTGCCTGGAAAGCAGGGGCTAGCACAGATACGCAGTATTTT. It translates to CAWKAGASTDTQYF.

The chain has TRBV19 and TRBJ1-5; D gene unclear. V was clipped by 1 base and J by 1 base, with 11 bases between them. Germline V gives CDR1 LNHDA, CDR2 SQIVND (reference sequence). The CDR3 runs to 16 residues. In DNA form, the CDR3 reads TGTGCCAGTAGTATAGGTCCAGGTGGGAGCAATCAGCCCCAGCATTTT. It translates to CASSIGPGGSNQPQHF. The full variable domain, in which reference TRBV19 and TRBJ1-5 provide the parts outside the CDR3, is DGGITQSPKYLFRKEGQNVTLSCEQNLNHDAMYWYRQDPGQGLRLIYYSQIVNDFQKGDIAEGYSVSREKKESFPLTVTSAQKNPTAFYLCASSIGPGGSNQPQHFGDGTRLSIL.